Listed below are T cell receptor beta chains from one sample, sequenced in a study of T cells in Graves' hyperthyroidism and ophthalmopathy. TCRdb re-derived calls from the multiplex PCR reads in MiXCR, one entry per CDR3 protein. The sample has hundreds of thousands of distinct CDR3 sequences, around 21% seen once. Sequencing was performed on blood. The receptor set was obtained from a man aged 25 to 40 with Graves' ophthalmopathy. Each CDR3 is given with its conserved first and last residue. A D gene is named only where the DNA matches it firmly. Part of the rows lack a size; the others show once, few, many or a class for expanded clones.

clone size,J gene,D gene,V gene,CDR3 DNA,CDR3 protein
few,TRBJ2-4,TRBD1,TRBV6-1,TGTGCCAGCACCGACCGGGACAGGGGGACCAACATTCAGTACTTC,CASTDRDRGTNIQYF
few,TRBJ2-7,TRBD2,TRBV12-3/TRBV12-4,TGTGCCAGCAGCCTTCTAGGGCTAGCGGGAGCCTACGAGCAGTACTTC,CASSLLGLAGAYEQYF
few,TRBJ2-5,-,TRBV7-8,TGTGCCAGCAGCCCTCTGGGAGGAGGGGGCTTCCAAGAGACCCAGTACTTC,CASSPLGGGGFQETQYF
many,TRBJ2-5,-,TRBV6-2/TRBV6-3,TGTGCCAGCAGTTACTCCGGAAGGGGAGAGACCCAGTACTTC,CASSYSGRGETQYF
few,TRBJ1-1,-,TRBV18,TGTGCCAGCTCACTACGCCGACCCGGGTGGGGGACTGAAGCTTTCTTT,CASSLRRPGWGTEAFF
-,TRBJ2-7,-,TRBV20-1,TGCAGTGCTAGCCTCTCTCCCGAGCAGTACTTC,CSASLSPEQYF
-,TRBJ2-2,TRBD2,TRBV10-3,TGTGCCATAACAGCATCTAGCGGGATCACCGGGGAGCTGTTTTTT,CAITASSGITGELFF
few,TRBJ1-2,-,TRBV9,TGTGCCAGCAGCGTAGAGCCGGGGTCCTATGGCTACACCTTC,CASSVEPGSYGYTF
-,TRBJ2-7,-,TRBV20-1,TGCAGTGCTAGGAGACAGACGGGATACTACTACGAGCAGTACTTC,CSARRQTGYYYEQYF
-,TRBJ1-2,TRBD1,TRBV29-1,TGCAGCGTTGGAGGGGGCGCCGGAGGCGGCTACACCTTC,CSVGGGAGGGYTF
once,TRBJ1-5,-,TRBV2,TGTGCCAGCAGAGCCTTCGGGGGAGGGGCCAATAGCAATCAGCCCCAGCATTTT,CASRAFGGGANSNQPQHF
many,TRBJ1-1,-,TRBV5-6,TGTGCCAGCAGCTTACCCGGGACGGTGAACACTGAAGCTTTCTTT,CASSLPGTVNTEAFF
-,TRBJ2-3,TRBD1,TRBV7-9,TGTGCCAGCAGCGACACAGGGGTCGGTGCAGATACGCAGTATTTT,CASSDTGVGADTQYF
-,TRBJ1-1,TRBD1,TRBV6-1,TGTGCCAGCAAGAATACCGGGACAGGGAGAACTGAAGCTTTCTTT,CASKNTGTGRTEAFF
-,TRBJ1-6,TRBD1,TRBV6-1,TGTGCCAGCAGCATAGACAGGGGTTTTAATTCACCCCTCCACTTT,CASSIDRGFNSPLHF
-,TRBJ2-7,TRBD2,TRBV28,TGTGCCAGCAGTGAGGGGCGGGAGCGGACCGAGCAGTACTTC,CASSEGRERTEQYF
-,TRBJ2-5,TRBD2,TRBV18,TGTGCCAGCTCACCACGGGCCCTGCGGGAGCCCCAAGAGACCCAGTACTTC,CASSPRALREPQETQYF
many,TRBJ2-3,TRBD2,TRBV28,TGTGCCAGCAGTCCTTATCTCAGCGGGAGGCTCGAAGATACGCAGTATTTT,CASSPYLSGRLEDTQYF
-,TRBJ2-3,TRBD2,TRBV13,TGTGCCAGCAGCTTAAGCGGGAGGCCAGATACGCAGTATTTT,CASSLSGRPDTQYF
-,TRBJ2-5,-,TRBV10-3,TGTGCCATCAGTGATTATCCCACCCAGGGTGAGACCCAGTACTTC,CAISDYPTQGETQYF
few,TRBJ2-7,TRBD1,TRBV29-1,TGCAGCGTTGAAGGGACAGGGGACGACGAGCAGTACTTC,CSVEGTGDDEQYF
-,TRBJ2-6,-,TRBV19,TGTGCCAGTAGTTACTGGGCCGGAGGGGCCAACGTCCTGACTTTC,CASSYWAGGANVLTF
few,TRBJ2-4,-,TRBV20-1,TGCAGTGCTAGAGATCGGGCGGGATTAGCCAAAAACATTCAGTACTTC,CSARDRAGLAKNIQYF
-,TRBJ1-6,TRBD1,TRBV6-5,TGTGCCAGCAGTTACTACTCCGGGACAGGCTTCTATAATTCACCCCTCCACTTT,CASSYYSGTGFYNSPLHF
-,TRBJ1-1,-,TRBV5-4,TGTGCCAGCAGCTGGGGGCCCGGGGGAACAAACACTGAAGCTTTCTTT,CASSWGPGGTNTEAFF
many,TRBJ1-2,-,TRBV11-2,TGTGCCAGCAGCTTAGGGGAGCCCGGGCCCTATGGCTACACCTTC,CASSLGEPGPYGYTF
many,TRBJ2-5,-,TRBV20-1,TGCAGTGCTAAGGAGACCTGGGAGACCCAGTACTTC,CSAKETWETQYF
once,TRBJ2-1,-,TRBV24-1,TGTGCCACCACCGGACTTGGTAACAATGAGCAGTTCTTC,CATTGLGNNEQFF
few,TRBJ2-2,TRBD2,TRBV27,TGTGCCAGCAGTTTAACAGCGGGAGTTCGAACCGGGGAGCTGTTTTTT,CASSLTAGVRTGELFF
-,TRBJ2-5,-,TRBV5-1,TGCGCCAGCAGCCACGGGACACCTCAAGAGACCCAGTACTTC,CASSHGTPQETQYF
-,TRBJ2-7,TRBD2,TRBV27,TGTGCCAGCAGTTTCCTGGGCGGGAGCTCCTACGAGCAGTACTTC,CASSFLGGSSYEQYF